A selection of T cell receptor beta chains follows, all from one sample in a study of T-cell memory formation after mild COVID-19. Each CDR3 protein gets one entry after TCRdb re-called the 5' RACE reads with MiXCR. The data contain 250,000 to 350,000 distinct CDR3 sequences, 15% to 20% of them singletons. Specimen: PBMCs or a T cell subset sorted from them (not recorded which). The receptors here all came from a man aged 18-30 years who had mild COVID-19 (a few samples of this study predate the infection). Cell type and time point are not known. Each CDR3 is given with its conserved first and last residue. D genes are given only for firm matches. Size values are once, few and many counts, or a class for expanded clones, and some rows have none.

d_call	j_call	v_call	clone_size	cdr3_nt	cdr3_aa
TRBD2	TRBJ2-1	TRBV29-1	once	TGCAGCGTTTCGGGGGGGCCTGGGGAGCAGTTCTTC	CSVSGGPGEQFF
.	TRBJ2-1	TRBV12-3/TRBV12-4	few	TGTGCCAGCAAGTACTACCGGACCGGCGCTGAGCAGTTCTTC	CASKYYRTGAEQFF
.	TRBJ2-5	TRBV7-3	.	TGTGCCAGCAGAAGTGGGGCTAGCCAAGAGACCCAGTACTTC	CASRSGASQETQYF
.	TRBJ2-1	TRBV2	many	TGTGCCAGCAGTGAAGCGCGAGAGTTACTAGCCTGGTTCTTC	CASSEARELLAWFF
TRBD1	TRBJ1-6	TRBV11-2	.	TGTGCCAGCAGCTTTGGGACAGCAAATTCACCCCTCCACTTT	CASSFGTANSPLHF
TRBD1	TRBJ1-2	TRBV3-1	.	TGTGCCAGCAGCCATCTTACAGGGGACTATGGCTACACCTTC	CASSHLTGDYGYTF
TRBD1	TRBJ2-7	TRBV29-1	few	TGCAGCGTTCTGGCCGGACAGGGGCTCCACGAGCAGTACTTC	CSVLAGQGLHEQYF
.	TRBJ2-3	TRBV10-3	few	TGTGCCATCAGTCCTCCGGGAGCGGCGGTTGATACGCAGTATTTT	CAISPPGAAVDTQYF
.	TRBJ2-1	TRBV12-3/TRBV12-4	.	TGTGCCAGCAGTTTAGCGACTAGAAACAATGAGCAGTTCTTC	CASSLATRNNEQFF
.	TRBJ2-3	TRBV29-1	.	TGCAGCGCCACTCTCGTCCCTCTGGGGTGGGGCACAGATACGCAGTATTTT	CSATLVPLGWGTDTQYF
.	TRBJ2-7	TRBV4-2	.	TGTGCCAGCAGCCAAGTCGGTCAGGGAAGAACCTACGAGCAGTACTTC	CASSQVGQGRTYEQYF
.	TRBJ2-2	TRBV25-1	.	TGTGCCAGCAGTGAATGGCTGGGGAGGGGGGAGCTGTTTTTT	CASSEWLGRGELFF
TRBD2	TRBJ2-1	TRBV5-1	many	TGCGCCAGCAGCCGCACTATAGCGGGGGGGCCCCATGAGCAGTTCTTC	CASSRTIAGGPHEQFF
.	TRBJ2-3	TRBV7-3	many	TGTGCCAGCAGCTTAACGTTTGGGGTTCAAGATACGCAGTATTTT	CASSLTFGVQDTQYF
.	TRBJ2-2	TRBV24-1	.	TGTGCCACCAGTGACCCGGGACAAGGAGGGGAGCTGTTTTTT	CATSDPGQGGELFF
.	TRBJ1-4	TRBV20-1	many	TGCAGTGCTTCGGCAACTAATGAAAAACTGTTTTTT	CSASATNEKLFF
.	TRBJ1-1	TRBV9	.	TGTGCCAGCAGCGTAGGGGGCCACACTGAAGCTTTCTTT	CASSVGGHTEAFF
.	TRBJ1-2	TRBV7-9	few	TGTGCCAGCAGCTTACAGGGTACGGTCAATGGCTACACCTTC	CASSLQGTVNGYTF
.	TRBJ1-1	TRBV7-2	few	TGTGCCAGCAGCTTAGGTTCTGTAACTGAAGCTTTCTTT	CASSLGSVTEAFF
.	TRBJ2-3	TRBV7-2	few	TGTGCCAGCGGCCAGCGGAGCCGCACAGATACGCAGTATTTT	CASGQRSRTDTQYF
.	TRBJ2-5	TRBV4-3	few	TGCGCCAGCAGCCAAGATAGAAGCAGTTCGGGGGAGACCCAGTACTTC	CASSQDRSSSGETQYF
.	TRBJ2-1	TRBV20-1	few	TGCAGTGCTAGAGATAAGGGTCGGACAGAGTACAATGAGCAGTTCTTC	CSARDKGRTEYNEQFF
TRBD2	TRBJ2-6	TRBV6-5	few	TGTGCCAGCAGTTACTCCGGGAGGGGGGCCCTCTCTGGGGCCAACGTCCTGACTTTC	CASSYSGRGALSGANVLTF
.	TRBJ1-4	TRBV7-9	few	TGTGCCAGCAGCCTGGGGCCTTTGGGTGAAAAACTGTTTTTT	CASSLGPLGEKLFF